Each of the 12 T cell receptor beta chains below was sequenced from the same sample in a study of T cells in Graves' hyperthyroidism and ophthalmopathy. Amplified TCR beta CDR3 regions came from RNA transcripts. HTBI primers were employed in a first-round RT-PCR of the TCR CDR3. TCRdb processed the multiplex PCR reads anew with MiXCR; each CDR3 protein has one entry. The sample contains around 600,000 distinct CDR3 sequences, roughly 14% of which appear only once. The sample was blood. The receptor set was obtained from a woman between 45 and 60 years old with Graves' ophthalmopathy.

This clonotype was recorded at least ten times. This rearrangement joins TRBV2 to TRBJ1-1; D uncertain. CDR3 size: 14 residues. V shed 4 bases and J shed 1 base, with 10 bases lying between them. Germline CDR1 SNHLY, CDR2 FYNNEI. The CDR3 DNA follows: TGTGCCAGCAGTGGTTCAGGTTGGAACACTGAAGCTTTCTTT. It specifies CASSGSGWNTEAFF.

This clonotype was detected many times. J is TRBJ2-3 and V is TRBV7-9; TRBD2 might be the D (6 bases). Germline V gene sequence: CDR1 SEHNR, CDR2 FQNEAQ (reference sequence). Trimming took 8 bases from V and 2 from J, leaving 11 bases between them. The CDR3 runs 13 residues. Written as DNA, the CDR3 is TGTGCCAGCTTGGGGGGTCTCACAGATACGCAGTATTTT. Encoded protein: CASLGGLTDTQYF.

With respect to this clonotype: This may be a read error, as it is one base from a much larger clone. The rearrangement uses TRBV4-2 and TRBJ2-7; D unclear. Germline V gene lookup returns CDR1 LGHNA and CDR2 YNFKEQ. There are 15 residues in the CDR3. CDR3 nucleotide sequence: TGTGCCAGCAGCCAAGGGCGAGGCAGGTCCTACGATCAGTACTTC. This sequence encodes CASSQGRGRSYDQYF.

This clonotype was seen ten or more times. The chain uses TRBV7-2 and TRBJ2-3, with 10 bases aligning to TRBD1. Germline V gene data show CDR1 as SGHTA and CDR2 as FQGNSA. The junction had 9 bases not matched to a gene; V was cut back by 5 bases and J by 1 base. This CDR3 has 17 amino acids. The CDR3 coding sequence is TGTGCCAGCAGCGGTGAACGCGGGACAGGGGGCACAGATACGCAGTATTTT. It codes for CASSGERGTGGTDTQYF. Full variable domain (remainder filled in from reference TRBV7-2 and TRBJ2-3): GAGVSQSPSNKVTEKGKDVELRCDPISGHTALYWYRQSLGQGLEFLIYFQGNSAPDKSGLPSDRFSAERTGGSVSTLTIQRTQQEDSAVYLCASSGERGTGGTDTQYFGPGTRLTVL.

The V call is TRBV28, the J call TRBJ2-1; possibly TRBD2 for D (6 bases). There are 17 residues in the CDR3. The V end lost 2 bases, the J end lost 0 bases, and 14 bases lay between the germline ends. CDR1 and CDR2 from the germline V gene are MDHEN and SYDVKM. CDR3 sequence reads: CASSLVISGTSYNEQFF. CDR3 coding DNA: TGTGCCAGCAGTTTAGTCATTAGCGGTACCTCCTACAATGAGCAGTTCTTC.

As to this clonotype: A much more abundant neighbour one base away suggests this may be a read error. This chain links TRBV2 with TRBJ1-6; a weak D match, TRBD1 (6 bases). Germline CDR1 and CDR2: SNHLY and FYNNEI. The length of the CDR3 is 14 residues. The CDR3 sequence: CASSVEVDSSPLRF. CDR3 DNA: TGTGCCAGCAGTGTGGAGGTGGACAGTTCACCCCTCCGCTTT.

This clonotype was counted many times. The chain joins TRBV20-1 to TRBJ2-1; no clear D gene. Looked up from germline, CDR1 is DFQATT and CDR2 is SNEGSKA (reference sequence). The CDR3 extends over 14 amino acids. V dropped 1 base and J dropped 0 bases, with 7 bases sitting between them. The CDR3 DNA reads as TGCAGTGCTAGAGTCCTGATCTCCTACAATGAGCAGTTCTTC. Translated, it gives CSARVLISYNEQFF.

This clonotype has ten or more counts. This chain links TRBV27 with TRBJ1-1; D remains ambiguous. Germline loops: CDR1 MNHEY, CDR2 SMNVEV (reference sequence). V was trimmed by 3 bases and J by 0 bases, leaving 8 bases between them. The CDR3 extends over 14 amino acids. This CDR3 is CASSLEGMNTEAFF. The DNA for the CDR3 is TGTGCCAGCAGTTTGGAGGGCATGAACACTGAAGCTTTCTTT.

This chain connects TRBV19 to TRBJ2-5; D may match TRBD1 or TRBD2 (5 bases each). Germline V gene lookup returns CDR1 LNHDA and CDR2 SQIVND (reference sequence). Trimming cost V 3 bases and J 5 bases, with 16 bases left between them. The CDR3 has 15 residues. The CDR3 DNA sequence: TGTGCCAGTAGTATCTTTGGGGGAAAGGGGGAGACCCAGTACTTC. This gives the protein CASSIFGGKGETQYF.

The CDR3 bases are TGTGCCAGCAGCCTGGGACAGGGGATCGACACTGAAGCTTTCTTT. This sequence encodes CASSLGQGIDTEAFF. The chain has TRBV3-1 and TRBJ1-1; 10 nucleotides align to TRBD1. V trimming: 4 bases; J trimming: 3 bases; junction bases outside the gene matches: 5. The length of the CDR3 is 15 residues. CDR1 and CDR2 (germline): LGHDT, YNNKEL (reference sequence).

This clonotype was found a few times. The CDR3 region is CASSLFVWEMGEQYF. The CDR3 nucleotides are TGTGCCAGCAGTTTATTTGTCTGGGAAATGGGGGAGCAGTACTTC. The chain combines TRBV28 with TRBJ2-7; D remains ambiguous. CDR1 and CDR2 from the germline V gene are MDHEN and SYDVKM. The CDR3 extends over 15 amino acids. V gave up 1 base and J gave up 7 bases, with 17 bases separating them.

This clonotype was detected many times. The chain links TRBV6-2 or TRBV6-3 to TRBJ2-3; 9 bases map to TRBD2. V dropped 5 bases and J dropped 3; count of bases not matched to a gene: 6. CDR1 and CDR2 from the germline V gene are MNHEY and SVGEGT. The CDR3 extends over 15 amino acids. The DNA of the CDR3 is TGTGCCAGCAGTATAGCGGGAGTCGTGACAGATACGCAGTATTTT. Translation gives CASSIAGVVTDTQYF.